Sequencing of this T cell receptor (beta chain) was carried out in a study of blood T cell repertoires in COVID-19. The ends lost 6 bases at V and 4 bases at J; junction bases unmatched: 7. This CDR3 spans 15 amino acids. The germline CDR1 and CDR2 sequences are SNHLY and FYNNEI. The table came from immunoSEQ multiplex PCR; TCRdb's copy has only in-frame clones and leaves some out. The sample includes 90,000 to 150,000 clones, around 87% of them seen just once. The clonotype was recovered from a man in his 70s with active or convalescent COVID-19. The sample comprised peripheral blood. V is TRBV2 and J is TRBJ2-1; TRBD2 matches 9 bases. CDR3 sequence reads: CASSPTSGVYNEQFF. CDR3 DNA: TGTGCCAGCAGCCCGACTAGCGGAGTTTACAATGAGCAGTTCTTC.